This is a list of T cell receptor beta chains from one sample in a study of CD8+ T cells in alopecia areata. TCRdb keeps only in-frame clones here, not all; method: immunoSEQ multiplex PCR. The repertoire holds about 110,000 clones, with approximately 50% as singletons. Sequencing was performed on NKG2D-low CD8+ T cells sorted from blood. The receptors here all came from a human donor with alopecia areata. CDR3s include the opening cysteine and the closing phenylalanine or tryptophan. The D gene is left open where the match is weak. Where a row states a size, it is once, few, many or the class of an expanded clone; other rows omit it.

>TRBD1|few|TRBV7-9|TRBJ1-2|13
CASSKTGGYGYTF
TGTGCCAGCAGCAAAACAGGGGGTTATGGCTACACCTTC
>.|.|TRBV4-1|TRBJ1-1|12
CASSQGPMGAFF
TGCGCCAGCAGCCAGGGACCGATGGGGGCTTTCTTT
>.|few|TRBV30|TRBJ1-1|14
CAWSRTPVNTEAFF
TGTGCCTGGTCTAGGACCCCGGTTAACACTGAAGCTTTCTTT
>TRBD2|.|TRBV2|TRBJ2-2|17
CASSETPLAGGPGELFF
TGTGCCAGCAGTGAAACCCCCCTAGCGGGAGGGCCCGGGGAGCTGTTTTTT
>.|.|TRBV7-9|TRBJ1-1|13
CASTPVGRSEAFF
TGTGCCAGCACCCCCGTAGGAAGGTCTGAAGCTTTCTTT
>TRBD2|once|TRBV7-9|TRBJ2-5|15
CASNSDAGGQKTQYF
TGTGCCAGCAACTCCGACGCGGGAGGGCAAAAGACCCAGTACTTC
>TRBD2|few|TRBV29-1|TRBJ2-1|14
CSVEGLAGINEQFF
TGCAGCGTTGAAGGTCTAGCGGGAATCAATGAGCAGTTCTTC
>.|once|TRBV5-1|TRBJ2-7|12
CASSSDSYEQYF
TGCGCCAGCAGCTCCGACAGCTACGAGCAGTACTTC
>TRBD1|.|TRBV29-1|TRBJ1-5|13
CSVEDRSNQPQHF
TGCAGCGTTGAGGACAGGAGCAATCAGCCCCAGCATTTT
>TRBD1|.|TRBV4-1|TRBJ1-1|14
CASSPGTGSNEAFF
TGCGCCAGCAGCCCTGGGACAGGCTCTAATGAAGCTTTCTTT
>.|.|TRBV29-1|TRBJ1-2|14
CSVDGRLRGYGYTF
TGCAGCGTTGATGGCAGGCTAAGAGGGTATGGCTACACCTTC
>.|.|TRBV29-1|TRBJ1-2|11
CSVEGSYGYTF
TGCAGCGTCGAGGGGTCCTATGGCTACACCTTC
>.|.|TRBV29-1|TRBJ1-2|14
CSVELQGTNYGYTF
TGCAGCGTTGAACTCCAGGGGACCAACTATGGCTACACCTTC
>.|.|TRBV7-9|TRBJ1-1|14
CASSPPQGGFEAFF
TGTGCCAGCAGCCCCCCACAGGGAGGCTTTGAAGCTTTCTTT
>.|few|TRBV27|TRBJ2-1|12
CASSDSYNEQFF
TGTGCCAGCAGTGACTCCTACAATGAGCAGTTCTTC
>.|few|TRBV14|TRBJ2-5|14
CASRRSGEGETQYF
TGTGCCAGCAGAAGAAGTGGAGAGGGAGAGACCCAGTACTTC
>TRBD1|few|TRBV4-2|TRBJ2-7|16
CASSQDAGTGGYEQYF
TGTGCCAGCAGCCAAGATGCTGGGACAGGAGGATACGAGCAGTACTTC
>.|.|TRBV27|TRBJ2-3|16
CASSLGAATSTDTQYF
TGTGCCAGCAGTTTAGGGGCAGCAACTAGCACAGATACGCAGTATTTT
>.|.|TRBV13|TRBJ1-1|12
CASSLGNTEAFF
TGTGCCAGCAGCTTAGGTAACACTGAAGCTTTCTTT
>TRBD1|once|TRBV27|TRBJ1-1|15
CASSSTGGPNTEAFF
TGTGCCAGCAGTTCGACAGGGGGCCCAAACACTGAAGCTTTCTTT
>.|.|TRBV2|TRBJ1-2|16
CASSEVRDPGNYGYTF
TGTGCCAGCAGTGAGGTTAGGGACCCCGGTAACTATGGCTACACCTTC
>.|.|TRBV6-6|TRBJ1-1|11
CASSIGFSAFF
TGTGCCAGCAGCATCGGTTTCTCGGCTTTCTTT
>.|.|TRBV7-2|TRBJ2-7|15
CASSLVRSNSYEQYF
TGTGCCAGCAGCTTAGTTCGGAGTAATTCCTACGAGCAGTACTTC
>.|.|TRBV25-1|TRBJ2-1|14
CASSDHREYNEQFF
TGTGCCAGCAGCGACCACAGGGAGTACAATGAGCAGTTCTTC
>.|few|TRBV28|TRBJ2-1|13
CASSLGPEDEQFF
TGTGCCAGCAGTTTGGGTCCGGAGGATGAGCAGTTCTTC
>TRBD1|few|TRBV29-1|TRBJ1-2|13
CSVVDGTVYGYTF
TGCAGCGTTGTGGACGGGACAGTATATGGCTACACCTTC
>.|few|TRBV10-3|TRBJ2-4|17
CAISESSGILAKNIQYF
TGTGCCATCAGTGAGTCGTCTGGGATTTTAGCCAAAAACATTCAGTACTTC
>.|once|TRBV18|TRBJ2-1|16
CASSPSVLGSYNEQFF
TGTGCCAGCTCACCATCCGTCTTGGGATCCTACAATGAGCAGTTCTTC
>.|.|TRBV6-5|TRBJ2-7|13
CASSAQGVTEQYF
TGTGCCAGCAGTGCCCAGGGAGTTACCGAGCAGTACTTC
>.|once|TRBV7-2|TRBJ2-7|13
CASSSGLIYEQYF
TGTGCCAGCAGCTCCGGACTAATCTACGAGCAGTACTTC
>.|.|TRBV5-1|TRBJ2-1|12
CASRTSGHEQFF
TGCGCCAGCCGGACGTCTGGACATGAGCAGTTCTTC
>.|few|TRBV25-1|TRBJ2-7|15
CASSDSYTALYEQYF
TGTGCCAGCAGTGATTCTTACACTGCGTTGTACGAGCAGTACTTC
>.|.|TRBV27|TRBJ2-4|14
CASKGIGPKNIQYF
TGTGCCAGCAAGGGGATAGGGCCAAAAAACATTCAGTACTTC
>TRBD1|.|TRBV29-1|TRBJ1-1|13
CSGTGGFGTEAFF
TGCAGCGGAACAGGGGGCTTTGGGACTGAAGCTTTCTTT
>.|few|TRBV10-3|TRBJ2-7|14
CAISVGRDTYEQYF
TGTGCCATCAGTGTGGGCCGGGACACCTACGAGCAGTACTTC
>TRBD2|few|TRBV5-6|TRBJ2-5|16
CASSEKGLAGSETQYF
TGTGCCAGCAGCGAAAAGGGACTAGCGGGGAGTGAGACCCAGTACTTC
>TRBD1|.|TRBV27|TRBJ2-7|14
CASRHRGNPYEQYF
TGTGCCAGCCGACACAGGGGTAACCCCTACGAGCAGTACTTC
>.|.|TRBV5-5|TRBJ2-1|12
CASSLSINEQFF
TGTGCCAGCAGCTTGTCAATAAATGAGCAGTTCTTC
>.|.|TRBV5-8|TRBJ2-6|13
CASSSRMANVLTF
TGTGCCAGCAGCTCCCGGATGGCCAACGTCCTGACTTTC
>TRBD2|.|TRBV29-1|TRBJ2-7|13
CSVYSGSAYEQYF
TGCAGCGTTTACAGCGGGAGCGCCTACGAGCAGTACTTC
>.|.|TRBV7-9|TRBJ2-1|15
CASSSVGLGPHEQFF
TGTGCCAGCAGCTCGGTGGGTTTGGGCCCCCATGAGCAGTTCTTC
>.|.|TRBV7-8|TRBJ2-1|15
CASSSTLTLYNEQFF
TGTGCCAGCAGCTCCACCCTGACGCTGTACAATGAGCAGTTCTTC
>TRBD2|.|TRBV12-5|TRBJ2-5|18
CASGLYGTSGKDWETQYF
TGTGCTAGTGGTTTGTATGGAACTAGCGGGAAGGATTGGGAGACCCAGTACTTC
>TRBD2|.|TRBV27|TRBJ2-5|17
CASSLPPASGSMVTQYF
TGTGCCAGCAGTTTGCCCCCCGCTAGCGGGAGTATGGTGACCCAGTACTTC
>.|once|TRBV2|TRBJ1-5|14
CASSADYSNQPQHF
TGTGCCAGCAGTGCTGATTATAGCAATCAGCCCCAGCATTTT
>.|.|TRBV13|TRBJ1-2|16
CASSLFPGTDNYGYTF
TGTGCCAGCAGCTTATTTCCCGGGACGGACAACTATGGCTACACCTTC
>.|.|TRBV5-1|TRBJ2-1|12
CASQSWDNEQFF
TGTGCCAGCCAGTCGTGGGACAATGAGCAGTTCTTC
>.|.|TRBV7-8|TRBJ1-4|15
CASSPSTPGGEKLFF
TGTGCCAGCAGCCCATCGACGCCGGGGGGAGAAAAACTGTTTTTT
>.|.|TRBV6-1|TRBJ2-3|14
CASGSPLVPDTQYF
TGTGCCAGCGGCTCCCCACTAGTGCCAGATACGCAGTATTTT
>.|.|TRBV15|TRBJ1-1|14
CATRREGVNTEAFF
TGTGCCACCAGGCGGGAGGGAGTGAACACTGAAGCTTTCTTT